This passage covers 20 T cell receptor beta chains from one sample sequenced in a study of response to subunit inactivated influenza vaccine. TCRdb re-called the RT-PCR reads through MiXCR, storing one row per CDR3 protein. In the table there are roughly 670,000 distinct CDR3 sequences, 12% to 15% of which are singletons. The sample here was PBMCs from blood, taken less than 15 days before vaccination. Source of these receptors: a man aged 50 to 60 who received an inactivated influenza vaccine.

The chain uses TRBV4-2 and TRBJ2-7; the match to TRBD2 covers 10 bases. In germline, CDR1 is LGHNA, CDR2 YNFKEQ. There are 16 residues in the CDR3. With 4 bases clipped from V and 2 bases from J, the junction kept 8 bases outside the gene matches. The CDR3 is CASSPGTSAHTYEQYF. In DNA form, the CDR3 reads TGTGCCAGCAGCCCAGGGACTAGCGCTCACACCTACGAGCAGTACTTC.

In this sample, this clonotype turned up a few times. This chain uses TRBV23-1 with TRBJ1-5; perhaps TRBD1 as D (6 bases). TRBV23-1 is labeled an ORF, and its function is uncertain. V was clipped by 4 bases and J by 6 bases, with 22 bases between them. This CDR3 spans 17 amino acids. CDR3 loop: CASSLDRTFSGSQPQHF. In DNA, the CDR3 is TGCGCCAGCAGTCTGGACAGAACATTTTCCGGGAGTCAGCCCCAGCATTTT.

CDR3 loop: CSARRDWLTGLAKETQYF. The CDR3 bases are TGCAGTGCTAGAAGGGATTGGCTAACGGGACTAGCGAAAGAGACCCAGTACTTC. The chain joins TRBV20-1 to TRBJ2-5; 10 bases are a match to TRBD2. Losses at the gene ends were 2 bases for V and 3 bases for J; bases not matched to a gene: 15. This CDR3 comprises 18 residues. Per germline, CDR1 DFQATT and CDR2 SNEGSKA (reference sequence).

This clonotype was seen a few times. The chain links TRBV12-3 or TRBV12-4 to TRBJ1-3, with D perhaps matching TRBD1 (6 bases). V lost 6 bases to trimming and J lost 2 bases, with 11 bases between them. The CDR3 is 14 residues long. The CDR3: CASRLQGTGNTIYF. Here the CDR3 DNA reads TGTGCCAGCAGGCTACAGGGAACTGGAAACACCATATATTTT.

This clonotype was observed a handful of times. This chain uses TRBV6-2 or TRBV6-3 with TRBJ2-4; no definite D call. Germline CDR1 and CDR2: MNHEY and SVGEGT. The CDR3 is made up of 14 amino acids. V lost 0 bases and J 5 bases, leaving 8 bases between the germline ends. CDR3 amino acids: CASSYSGGQNIQYF. The CDR3 nucleotides read TGTGCCAGCAGTTACTCGGGTGGCCAAAACATTCAGTACTTC.

This clonotype was seen a single time. V is TRBV29-1 and J is TRBJ1-2; D unclear. This CDR3 comprises 12 residues. V lost 6 bases to trimming and J lost 0 bases, with 8 bases between them. Per the germline V gene, CDR1 is SQVTM and CDR2 is ANQGSEA. CDR3 sequence reads: CSVRVANYGYTF. Written as DNA, the CDR3 is TGCAGCGTCCGAGTAGCTAACTATGGCTACACCTTC. Based on the CDR3 plus reference TRBV29-1 and TRBJ1-2, the full variable domain is SAVISQKPSRDICQRGTSLTIQCQVDSQVTMMFWYRQQPGQSLTLIATANQGSEATYESGFVIDKFPISRPNLTFSTLTVSNMSPEDSSIYLCSVRVANYGYTFGSGTRLTVV.

This chain connects TRBV7-9 to TRBJ2-1, with D possibly being TRBD2 (7 bases). The CDR3 is 16 residues long. V was clipped by 4 bases and J by 2 bases, with 15 bases between them. Per germline, CDR1 SEHNR and CDR2 FQNEAQ (reference sequence). The CDR3 DNA sequence: TGTGCCAGCAGCTCTCGAAGGGGGGGGACCTACAATGAGCAGTTCTTC. Protein sequence: CASSSRRGGTYNEQFF.

The genes are TRBV20-1 and TRBJ2-7, with TRBD2 identical over 12 bases. Germline CDR1 is DFQATT and CDR2 is SNEGSKA (reference sequence). The junction had 7 bases not matched to a gene; V was cut back by 6 bases and J by 4 bases. The CDR3 is 14 amino acids. The CDR3 DNA is TGCAGTGCAAAGCCCGGACTAGCGGGGTACGAGCAGTACTTC. It encodes CSAKPGLAGYEQYF.

The table lists this clonotype with a few counts. V and J are TRBV15 and TRBJ1-4, with D unresolved. CDR1 and CDR2 (germline): LNHNV, YYDKDF (reference sequence). The CDR3 covers 13 residues. The germline V and J ends were trimmed by 4 bases and 9 bases, with 12 bases remaining between them. DNA of the CDR3: TGTGCCACCAGCAAGGACCCGTCTCAAAAACTGTTTTTT. It yields the protein CATSKDPSQKLFF.

This clonotype was detected a few times. The V gene is TRBV20-1, the J gene TRBJ2-1; 8 bases line up with TRBD2. The J segment lost 9 bases and the V segment lost 1 base, leaving 8 bases of the junction unmatched. The CDR3 runs to 14 residues. Germline lookup yields CDR1 DFQATT and CDR2 SNEGSKA (reference sequence). The CDR3 DNA reads as TGCAGTGCTAGAGGGATAGCGGGGAGAGGTGAGCAGTTCTTC. It encodes CSARGIAGRGEQFF.

This clonotype was counted only a few times. The V and J genes are TRBV27 and TRBJ2-7; 15 bases map to TRBD2. There are 18 residues in the CDR3. The ends lost 4 bases at V and 4 bases at J; junction bases unmatched: 11. Germline-derived CDR1 and CDR2 are MNHEY and SMNVEV (reference sequence). The CDR3 spells CASSSAGLAGGSGYEQYF. The DNA of the CDR3 is TGTGCCAGCAGTTCTGCCGGACTAGCGGGAGGGTCCGGGTACGAGCAGTACTTC.

The chain has TRBV29-1 and TRBJ2-3; 14 bases are shared with TRBD2. Germline CDR1 reads SQVTM; CDR2 reads ANQGSEA. The CDR3 runs 15 residues. Trimming cost V 6 bases and J 3 bases; bases outside gene matches: 5. In DNA form, the CDR3 reads TGCAGCGTGAGACTAGCGGGGGGGCCTACAGATACGCAGTATTTT. This gives the protein CSVRLAGGPTDTQYF.

This chain uses TRBV29-1 with TRBJ2-1; D is possibly TRBD2 (6 bases). Trimming pared 8 bases from V and 7 bases from J, leaving 21 bases between. CDR3 size: 14 residues. The germline V gene has CDR1 SQVTM and CDR2 ANQGSEA. The CDR3 spells CSTPEAGRLNEQFF. The DNA of the CDR3 is TGCAGCACGCCAGAAGCGGGCAGGCTAAATGAGCAGTTCTTC.

The V call is TRBV5-6, the J call TRBJ1-1, with D tentatively TRBD1 (5 bases). The germline gives CDR1 SGHDT, CDR2 YYEEEE. The V gene lost 4 bases and the J gene lost 0 bases, with 13 bases spanning the gap. The CDR3 loop spans 15 amino acids. CDR3 bases: TGTGCCAGCAGCCCAATGACAGTTTTGAACACTGAAGCTTTCTTT. This gives the protein CASSPMTVLNTEAFF.

This clonotype was counted only a few times. V usage is TRBV21-1 and J usage is TRBJ2-7; the table names TRBD1, a call not compared with the DNA. TRBV21-1 corresponds to a pseudogene. The length of the CDR3 is 14 residues. CDR3 coding DNA: TGTGCCAGCAGCACAAATGGGGGTATCTACGAGCAGTACTTC. Translating it yields CASSTNGGIYEQYF.

This clonotype has a handful of counts. This chain links TRBV2 with TRBJ2-5; either TRBD1 or TRBD2 may supply D (6 bases each). This CDR3 contains 15 residues. The germline V gene has CDR1 SNHLY and CDR2 FYNNEI. Between the trimmed V and J ends, which lost 6 bases and 4 bases, there was a span of 18 bases. CDR3: CASRRTKGVGETQYF. The CDR3 coding sequence is TGTGCCAGCAGAAGGACTAAGGGGGTCGGAGAGACCCAGTACTTC. Filled out from reference TRBV2 and TRBJ2-5, the complete variable domain reads EPEVTQTPSHQVTQMGQEVILRCVPISNHLYFYWYRQILGQKVEFLVSFYNNEISEKSEIFDDQFSVERPDGSNFTLKIRSTKLEDSAMYFCASRRTKGVGETQYFGPGTRLLVL.

This clonotype has a handful of counts. V is TRBV6-1 and J is TRBJ1-2, with D possibly being TRBD1 (5 bases). The CDR3 covers 14 residues. Germline assignment: CDR1 MNHNS and CDR2 SASEGT. V dropped 8 bases and J dropped 5 bases, with 18 bases sitting between them. As DNA, the CDR3 is TGTGCCAGCGCCCTAACCGGGACGGCTTATGGCTACACCTTC. Translating it yields CASALTGTAYGYTF.

The chain employs TRBV2 and TRBJ2-1; possible D gene TRBD1, 6 bases. The CDR3 is 13 amino acids. Between the trimmed V and J ends, which lost 6 bases and 8 bases, there was a span of 14 bases. The V gene's germline CDR1 is SNHLY and CDR2 FYNNEI. CDR3 nucleotides: TGTGCCAGCAGCAAAAGGGGGATTGATGAGCAGTTCTTC. Protein sequence: CASSKRGIDEQFF.

There are a few counts of this clonotype. In nucleotides, the CDR3 is TGTGCCATTACCGGGCCTAGCACCTACGAGCAGTACTTC. Protein sequence: CAITGPSTYEQYF. This chain uses TRBV28 with TRBJ2-7; tentatively, D is TRBD2 (5 bases). The germline V gene has CDR1 MDHEN and CDR2 SYDVKM. Trimming shortened V by 10 bases and J by 2 bases, and 15 bases separated the two germline ends. The CDR3 length is 13 residues.

This clonotype appeared a few times. The chain joins TRBV11-3 to TRBJ2-1; D remains unclear. The CDR3 totals 14 residues. Germline lookup yields CDR1 SGHNT and CDR2 YENEEA. The germline V and J ends were trimmed by 5 bases and 6 bases, with 14 bases remaining between them. CDR3 sequence: CASSPSPVSNEQFF. In DNA form, the CDR3 reads TGTGCCAGCAGCCCGTCCCCTGTCTCCAATGAGCAGTTCTTC. Full variable domain (rest looked up from reference TRBV11-3 and TRBJ2-1): EAGVVQSPRYKIIEKKQPVAFWCNPISGHNTLYWYLQNLGQGPELLIRYENEEAVDDSQLPKDRFSAERLKGVDSTLKIQPAELGDSAVYLCASSPSPVSNEQFFGPGTRLTVL.